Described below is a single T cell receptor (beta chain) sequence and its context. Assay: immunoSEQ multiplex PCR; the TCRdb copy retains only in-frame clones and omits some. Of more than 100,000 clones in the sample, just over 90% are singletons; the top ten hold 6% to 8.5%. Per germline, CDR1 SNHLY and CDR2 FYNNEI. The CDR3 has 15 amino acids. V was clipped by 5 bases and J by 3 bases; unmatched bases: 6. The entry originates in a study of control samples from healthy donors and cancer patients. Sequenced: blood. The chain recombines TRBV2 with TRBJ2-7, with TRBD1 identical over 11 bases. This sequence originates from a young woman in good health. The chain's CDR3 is CASSRTGGAFYEQYF. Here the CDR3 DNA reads TGTGCCAGCAGTCGGACAGGGGGCGCGTTCTACGAGCAGTACTTC.